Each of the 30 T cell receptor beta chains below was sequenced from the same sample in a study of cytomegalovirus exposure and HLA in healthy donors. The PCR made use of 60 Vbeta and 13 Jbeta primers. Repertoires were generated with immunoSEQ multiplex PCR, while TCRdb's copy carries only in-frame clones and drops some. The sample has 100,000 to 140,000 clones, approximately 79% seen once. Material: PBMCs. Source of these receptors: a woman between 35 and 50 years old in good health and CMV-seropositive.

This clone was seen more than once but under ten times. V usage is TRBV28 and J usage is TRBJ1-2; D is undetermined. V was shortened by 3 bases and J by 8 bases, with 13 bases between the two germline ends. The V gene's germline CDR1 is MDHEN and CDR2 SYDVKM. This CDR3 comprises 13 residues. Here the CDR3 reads CASSFGYRSGYTF. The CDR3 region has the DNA TGTGCCAGCAGTTTTGGGTACAGATCCGGCTACACCTTC.

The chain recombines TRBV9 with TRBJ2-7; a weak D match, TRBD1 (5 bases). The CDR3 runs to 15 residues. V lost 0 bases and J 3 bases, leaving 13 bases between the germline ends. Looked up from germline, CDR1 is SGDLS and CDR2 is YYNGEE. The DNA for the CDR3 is TGTGCCAGCAGCGTAGGGCAGGGAATCCACTACGAGCAGTACTTC. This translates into CASSVGQGIHYEQYF.

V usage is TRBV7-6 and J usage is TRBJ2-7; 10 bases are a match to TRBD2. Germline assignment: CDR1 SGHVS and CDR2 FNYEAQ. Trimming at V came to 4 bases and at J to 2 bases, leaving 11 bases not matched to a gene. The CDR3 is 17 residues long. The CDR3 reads CASSSAGGLIRPYEQYF. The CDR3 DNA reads TGTGCCAGCAGCTCAGCGGGGGGGCTAATCAGGCCCTACGAGCAGTACTTC.

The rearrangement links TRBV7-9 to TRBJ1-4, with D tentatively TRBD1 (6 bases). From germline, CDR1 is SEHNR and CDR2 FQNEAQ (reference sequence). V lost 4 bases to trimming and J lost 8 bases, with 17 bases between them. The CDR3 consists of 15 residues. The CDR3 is CASSSTQGRREKLFF. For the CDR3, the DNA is TGTGCCAGCAGCTCCACCCAGGGGCGTCGGGAAAAACTGTTTTTT.

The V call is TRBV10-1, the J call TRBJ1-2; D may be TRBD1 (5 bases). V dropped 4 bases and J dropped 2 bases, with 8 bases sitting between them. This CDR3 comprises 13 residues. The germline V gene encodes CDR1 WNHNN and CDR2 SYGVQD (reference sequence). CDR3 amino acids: CASSAAGNYGYTF. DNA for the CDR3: TGCGCCAGCAGTGCGGCAGGGAACTATGGCTACACCTTC.

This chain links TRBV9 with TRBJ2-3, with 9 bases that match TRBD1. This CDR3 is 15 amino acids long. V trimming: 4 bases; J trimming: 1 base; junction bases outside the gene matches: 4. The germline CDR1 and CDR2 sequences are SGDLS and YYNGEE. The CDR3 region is CASSQGQGGTDTQYF. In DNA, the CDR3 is TGTGCCAGCAGCCAGGGACAGGGTGGCACAGATACGCAGTATTTT.

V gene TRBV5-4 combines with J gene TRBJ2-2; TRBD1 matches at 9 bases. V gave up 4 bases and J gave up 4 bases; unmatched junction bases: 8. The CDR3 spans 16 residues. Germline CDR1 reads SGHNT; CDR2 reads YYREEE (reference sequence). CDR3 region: CASSRPGQGSTGELFF. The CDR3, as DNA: TGTGCCAGCAGCCGACCGGGACAGGGAAGCACCGGGGAGCTGTTTTTT.

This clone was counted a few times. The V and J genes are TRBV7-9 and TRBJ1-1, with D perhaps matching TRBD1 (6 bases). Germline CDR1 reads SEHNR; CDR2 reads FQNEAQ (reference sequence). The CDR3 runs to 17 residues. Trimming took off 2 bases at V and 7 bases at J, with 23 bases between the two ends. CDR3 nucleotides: TGTGCCAGCAGCTTATCACCCACACCTGACAGGAAGCATGAAGCTTTCTTT. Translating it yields CASSLSPTPDRKHEAFF.

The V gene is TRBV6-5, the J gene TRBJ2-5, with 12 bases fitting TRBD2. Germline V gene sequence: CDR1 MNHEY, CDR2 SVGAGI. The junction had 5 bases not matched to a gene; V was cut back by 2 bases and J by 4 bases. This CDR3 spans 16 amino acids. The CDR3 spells CASSYGASGGAETQYF. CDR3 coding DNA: TGTGCCAGCAGTTACGGGGCTAGCGGGGGGGCAGAGACCCAGTACTTC.

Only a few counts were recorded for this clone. The CDR3 is CSGHGQGPRSYEQYF. DNA of the CDR3: TGCAGCGGACACGGACAGGGCCCTCGTTCCTACGAGCAGTACTTC. The chain is built from TRBV29-1 and TRBJ2-7; 8 bases are shared with TRBD1. The CDR3 is made up of 15 amino acids. The ends lost 7 bases at V and 1 base at J; junction bases unmatched: 12. CDR1 is SQVTM, CDR2 ANQGSEA, per germline.

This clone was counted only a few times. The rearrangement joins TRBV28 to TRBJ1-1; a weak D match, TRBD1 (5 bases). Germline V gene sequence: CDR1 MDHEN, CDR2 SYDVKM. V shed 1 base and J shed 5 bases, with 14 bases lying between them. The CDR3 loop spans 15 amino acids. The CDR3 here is CASSLSSGRGTEAFF. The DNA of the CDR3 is TGTGCCAGCAGTTTATCTTCAGGTAGGGGTACTGAAGCTTTCTTT.

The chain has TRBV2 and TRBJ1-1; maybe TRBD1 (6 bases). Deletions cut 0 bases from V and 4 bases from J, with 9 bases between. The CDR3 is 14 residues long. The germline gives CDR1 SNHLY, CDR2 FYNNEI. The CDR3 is CASSEAGGSTEAFF. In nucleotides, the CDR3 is TGTGCCAGCAGTGAAGCAGGGGGTAGCACTGAAGCTTTCTTT.

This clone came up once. The CDR3 loop is CASSLEGAYTEAFF. The CDR3 nucleotides are TGCGCCAGCAGCTTGGAGGGGGCATACACTGAAGCTTTCTTT. The chain is built from TRBV5-1 and TRBJ1-1; 7 bases line up with TRBD1. Germline lookup yields CDR1 SGHRS and CDR2 YFSETQ. This CDR3 comprises 14 residues. The ends lost 0 bases at V and 3 bases at J; junction bases unmatched: 2.

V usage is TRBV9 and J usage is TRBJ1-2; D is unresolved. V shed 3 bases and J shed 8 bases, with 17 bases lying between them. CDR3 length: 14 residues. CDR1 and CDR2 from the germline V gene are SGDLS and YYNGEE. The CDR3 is CASSGTNRAGGYTF. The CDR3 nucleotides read TGTGCCAGCAGCGGGACGAATAGGGCGGGAGGCTACACCTTC.

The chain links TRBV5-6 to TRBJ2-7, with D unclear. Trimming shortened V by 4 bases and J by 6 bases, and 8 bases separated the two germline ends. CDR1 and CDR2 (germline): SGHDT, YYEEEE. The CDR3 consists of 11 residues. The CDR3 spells CASSSTREQYF. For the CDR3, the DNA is TGTGCCAGCAGCAGTACACGCGAGCAGTACTTC. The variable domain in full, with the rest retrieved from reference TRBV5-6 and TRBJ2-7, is DAGVTQSPTHLIKTRGQQVTLRCSPKSGHDTVSWYQQALGQGPQFIFQYYEEEERQRGNFPDRFSGHQFPNYSSELNVNALLLGDSALYLCASSSTREQYFGPGTRLTVT.

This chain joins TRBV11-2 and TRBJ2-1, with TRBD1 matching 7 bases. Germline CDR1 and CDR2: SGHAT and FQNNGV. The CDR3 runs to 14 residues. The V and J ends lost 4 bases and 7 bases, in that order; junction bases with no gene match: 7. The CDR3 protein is CASSSGTALNEQFF. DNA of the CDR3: TGTGCCAGCAGCTCCGGGACAGCCTTAAATGAGCAGTTCTTC.

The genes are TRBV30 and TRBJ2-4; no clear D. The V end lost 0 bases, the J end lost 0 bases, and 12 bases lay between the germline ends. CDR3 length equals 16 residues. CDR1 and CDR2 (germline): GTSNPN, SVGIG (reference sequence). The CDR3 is CAWSVEAGLAKNIQYF. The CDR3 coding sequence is TGTGCCTGGAGTGTAGAAGCAGGCCTAGCCAAAAACATTCAGTACTTC.

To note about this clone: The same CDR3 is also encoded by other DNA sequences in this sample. CDR3 in amino acids: CASSIAGEQFF. CDR3 DNA: TGTGCCAGTAGTATAGCGGGGGAGCAGTTCTTC. This sequence joins TRBV19 and TRBJ2-1, with D maybe TRBD2 (5 bases). The CDR3 length is 11 residues. V lost 1 base and J 10 bases, leaving 5 bases between the germline ends. From germline, CDR1 is LNHDA and CDR2 SQIVND (reference sequence).

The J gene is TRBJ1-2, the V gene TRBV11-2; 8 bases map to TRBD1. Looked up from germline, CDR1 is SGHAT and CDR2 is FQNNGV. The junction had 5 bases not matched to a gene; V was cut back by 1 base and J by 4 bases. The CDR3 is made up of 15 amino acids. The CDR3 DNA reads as TGTGCCAGCAGCTTAGCCGGGACAGGAGCCTATGGCTACACCTTC. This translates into CASSLAGTGAYGYTF.

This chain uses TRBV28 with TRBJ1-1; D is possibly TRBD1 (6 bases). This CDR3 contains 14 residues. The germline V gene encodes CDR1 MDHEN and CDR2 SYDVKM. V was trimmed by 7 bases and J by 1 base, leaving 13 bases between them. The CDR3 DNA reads TGTGCCAGCATCCCAGGGACACCGAACACTGAAGCTTTCTTT. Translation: CASIPGTPNTEAFF.

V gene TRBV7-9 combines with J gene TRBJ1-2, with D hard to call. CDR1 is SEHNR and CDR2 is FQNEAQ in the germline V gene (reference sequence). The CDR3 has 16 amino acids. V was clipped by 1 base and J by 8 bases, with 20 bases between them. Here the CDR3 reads CASSLELARLAEGYTF. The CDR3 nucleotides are TGTGCCAGCAGCTTAGAGCTGGCCCGCTTAGCGGAGGGCTACACCTTC.

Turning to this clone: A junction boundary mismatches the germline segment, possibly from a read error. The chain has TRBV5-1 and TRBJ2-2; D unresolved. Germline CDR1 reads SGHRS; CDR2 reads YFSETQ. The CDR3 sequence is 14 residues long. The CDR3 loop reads CASSLGTNIGELFF. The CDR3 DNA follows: TGCGCCAGCAGCTTGGGAACGAACATCGGGGAGCTGTTTTTT.

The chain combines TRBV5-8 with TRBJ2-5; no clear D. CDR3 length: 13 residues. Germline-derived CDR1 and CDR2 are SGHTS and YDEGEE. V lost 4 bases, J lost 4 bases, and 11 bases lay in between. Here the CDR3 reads CASSKIQVETQYF. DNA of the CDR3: TGTGCCAGCAGCAAGATCCAGGTAGAGACCCAGTACTTC.

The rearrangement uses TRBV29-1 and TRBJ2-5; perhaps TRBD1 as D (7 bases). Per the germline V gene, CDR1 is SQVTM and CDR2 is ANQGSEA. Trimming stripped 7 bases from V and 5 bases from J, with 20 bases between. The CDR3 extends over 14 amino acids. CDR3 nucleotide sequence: TGCAGCGGGGGGGAGAACAGGGGTTGGGAGACCCAGTACTTC. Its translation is CSGGENRGWETQYF.

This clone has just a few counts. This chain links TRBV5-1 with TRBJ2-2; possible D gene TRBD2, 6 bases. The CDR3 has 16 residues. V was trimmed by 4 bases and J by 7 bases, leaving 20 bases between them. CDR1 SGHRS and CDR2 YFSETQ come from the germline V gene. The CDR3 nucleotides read TGCGCCAGCAGCCTAATGGCCGGGACTTCGATCGGGGAGCTGTTTTTT. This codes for CASSLMAGTSIGELFF.

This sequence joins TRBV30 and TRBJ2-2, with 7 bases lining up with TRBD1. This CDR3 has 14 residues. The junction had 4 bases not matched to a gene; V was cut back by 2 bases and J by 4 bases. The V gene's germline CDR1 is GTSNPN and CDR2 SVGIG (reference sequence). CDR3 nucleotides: TGTGCCTGGAGTAGGGGGCCAGGCACCGGGGAGCTGTTTTTT. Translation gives CAWSRGPGTGELFF.

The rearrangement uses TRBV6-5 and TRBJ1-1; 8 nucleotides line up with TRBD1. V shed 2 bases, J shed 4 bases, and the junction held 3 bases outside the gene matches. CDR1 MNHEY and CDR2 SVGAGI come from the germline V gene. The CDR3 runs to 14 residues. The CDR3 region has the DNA TGTGCCAGCAGTTACCTACAGGGGGGCACTGAAGCTTTCTTT. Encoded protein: CASSYLQGGTEAFF.

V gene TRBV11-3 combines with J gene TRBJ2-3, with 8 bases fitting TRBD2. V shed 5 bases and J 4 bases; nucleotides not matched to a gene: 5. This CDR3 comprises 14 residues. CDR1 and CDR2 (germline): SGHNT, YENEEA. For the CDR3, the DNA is TGTGCCAGCAGCCCGGGAGGGGTAGCAGATACGCAGTATTTT. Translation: CASSPGGVADTQYF.

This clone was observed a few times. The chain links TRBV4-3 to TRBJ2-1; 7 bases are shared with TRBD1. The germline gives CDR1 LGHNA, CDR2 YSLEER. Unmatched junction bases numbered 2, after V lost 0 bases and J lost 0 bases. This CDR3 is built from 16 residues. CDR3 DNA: TGCGCCAGCAGCCAAGAGTCAGGGGGCTCCTACAATGAGCAGTTCTTC. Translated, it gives CASSQESGGSYNEQFF.

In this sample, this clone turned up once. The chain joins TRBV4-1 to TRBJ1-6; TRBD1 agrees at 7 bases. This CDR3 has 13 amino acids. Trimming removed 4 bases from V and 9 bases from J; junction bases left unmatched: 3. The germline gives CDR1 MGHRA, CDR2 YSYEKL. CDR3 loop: CASSLEGASPLHF. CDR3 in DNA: TGCGCCAGCAGCCTGGAGGGGGCTTCACCCCTCCACTTT.